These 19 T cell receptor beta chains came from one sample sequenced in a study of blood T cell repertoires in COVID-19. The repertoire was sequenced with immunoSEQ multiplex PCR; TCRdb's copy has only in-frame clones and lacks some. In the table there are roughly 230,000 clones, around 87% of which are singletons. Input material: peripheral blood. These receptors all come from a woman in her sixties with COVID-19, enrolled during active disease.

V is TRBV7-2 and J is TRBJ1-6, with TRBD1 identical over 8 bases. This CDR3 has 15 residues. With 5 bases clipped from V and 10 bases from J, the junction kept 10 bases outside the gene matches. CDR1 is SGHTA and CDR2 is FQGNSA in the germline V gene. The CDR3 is CASSSNTGGQSPLHF. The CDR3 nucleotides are TGTGCCAGCAGCAGCAACACAGGGGGACAGTCACCCCTCCACTTT. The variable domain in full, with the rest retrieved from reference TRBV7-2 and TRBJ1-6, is GAGVSQSPSNKVTEKGKDVELRCDPISGHTALYWYRQSLGQGLEFLIYFQGNSAPDKSGLPSDRFSAERTGGSVSTLTIQRTQQEDSAVYLCASSSNTGGQSPLHFGNGTRLTVT.

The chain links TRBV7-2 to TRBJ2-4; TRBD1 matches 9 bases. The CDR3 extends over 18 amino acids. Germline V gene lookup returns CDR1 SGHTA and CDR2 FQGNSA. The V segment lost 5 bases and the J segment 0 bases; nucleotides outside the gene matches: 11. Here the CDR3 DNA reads TGTGCCAGCAGCCAACGACAGGGGGTGAGAATAGCCAAAAACATTCAGTACTTC. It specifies CASSQRQGVRIAKNIQYF. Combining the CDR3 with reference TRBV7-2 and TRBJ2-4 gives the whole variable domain GAGVSQSPSNKVTEKGKDVELRCDPISGHTALYWYRQSLGQGLEFLIYFQGNSAPDKSGLPSDRFSAERTGGSVSTLTIQRTQQEDSAVYLCASSQRQGVRIAKNIQYFGAGTRLSVL.

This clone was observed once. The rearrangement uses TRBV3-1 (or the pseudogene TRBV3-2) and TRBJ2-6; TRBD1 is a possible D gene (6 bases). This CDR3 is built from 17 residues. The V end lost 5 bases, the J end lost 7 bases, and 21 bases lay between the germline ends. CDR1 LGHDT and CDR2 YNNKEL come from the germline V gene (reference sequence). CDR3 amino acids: CASSAPKPRGGANVLTF. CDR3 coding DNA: TGTGCCAGCAGCGCGCCAAAGCCTAGAGGGGGTGCCAACGTCCTGACTTTC.

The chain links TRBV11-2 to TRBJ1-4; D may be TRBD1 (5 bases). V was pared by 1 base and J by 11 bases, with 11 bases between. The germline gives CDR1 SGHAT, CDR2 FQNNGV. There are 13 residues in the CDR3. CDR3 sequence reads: CASSLGETDKLFF. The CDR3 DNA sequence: TGTGCCAGCAGCTTAGGAGAGACAGACAAACTGTTTTTT.

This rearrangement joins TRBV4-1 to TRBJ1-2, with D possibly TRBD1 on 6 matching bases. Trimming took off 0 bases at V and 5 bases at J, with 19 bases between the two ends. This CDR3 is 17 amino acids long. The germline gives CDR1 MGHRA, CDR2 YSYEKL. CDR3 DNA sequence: TGCGCCAGCAGCCAAGATCTTTCGCAGGGGAGAGGATATGGCTACACCTTC. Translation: CASSQDLSQGRGYGYTF.

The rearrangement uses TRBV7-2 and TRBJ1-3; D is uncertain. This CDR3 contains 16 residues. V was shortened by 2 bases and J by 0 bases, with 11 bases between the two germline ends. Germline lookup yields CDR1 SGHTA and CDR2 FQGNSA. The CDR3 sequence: CASSLMLGSSGNTIYF. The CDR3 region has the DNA TGTGCCAGCAGCTTAATGCTAGGTAGCTCTGGAAACACCATATATTTT.

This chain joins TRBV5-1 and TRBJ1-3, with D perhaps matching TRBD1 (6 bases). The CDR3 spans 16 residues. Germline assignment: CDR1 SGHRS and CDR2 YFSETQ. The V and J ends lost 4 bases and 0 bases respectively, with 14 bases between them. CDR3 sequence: CASSPRGANSGNTIYF. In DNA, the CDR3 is TGCGCCAGCAGCCCCCGGGGGGCCAACTCTGGAAACACCATATATTTT.

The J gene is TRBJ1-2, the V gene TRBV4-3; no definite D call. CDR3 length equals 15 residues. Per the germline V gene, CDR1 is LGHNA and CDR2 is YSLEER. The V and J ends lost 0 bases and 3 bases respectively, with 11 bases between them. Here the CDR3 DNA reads TGCGCCAGCAGCCAAGAGCAGGCCGGCTACTATGGCTACACCTTC. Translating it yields CASSQEQAGYYGYTF.

The chain's CDR3 is CASSLGYTGSTEAFF. The CDR3 bases are TGTGCCAGCAGCTTAGGGTATACAGGGTCTACTGAAGCTTTCTTT. V usage is TRBV7-2 and J usage is TRBJ1-1; TRBD1 might be the D (6 bases). CDR3 size: 15 residues. V was cut by 1 base and J by 5 bases, with 14 bases left in between. The V gene's germline CDR1 is SGHTA and CDR2 FQGNSA.

The CDR3 nucleotides are TGCGCCAGCAGCCAAGGGCCAAGGCGAGGAGATTCACCCCTCCACTTT. This sequence encodes CASSQGPRRGDSPLHF. The rearrangement joins TRBV4-1 to TRBJ1-6; D is uncertain. The CDR3 sequence is 16 residues long. V lost 1 base and J lost 8, with 15 bases in between. CDR1 MGHRA and CDR2 YSYEKL come from the germline V gene.

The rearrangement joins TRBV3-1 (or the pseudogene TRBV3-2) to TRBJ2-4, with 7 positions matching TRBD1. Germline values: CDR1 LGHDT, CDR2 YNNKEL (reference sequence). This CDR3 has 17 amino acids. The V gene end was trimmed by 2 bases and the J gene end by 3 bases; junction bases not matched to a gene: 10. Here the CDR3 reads CASSQPPDRVGKNIQYF. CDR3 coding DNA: TGTGCCAGCAGCCAACCACCCGACAGGGTGGGCAAAAACATTCAGTACTTC.

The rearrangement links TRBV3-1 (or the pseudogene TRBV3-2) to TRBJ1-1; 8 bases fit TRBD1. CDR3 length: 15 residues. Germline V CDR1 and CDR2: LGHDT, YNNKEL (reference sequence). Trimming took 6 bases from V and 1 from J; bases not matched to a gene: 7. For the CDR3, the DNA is TGTGCCAGCAGACCCGGAGACAGGGGGAACACTGAAGCTTTCTTT. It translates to CASRPGDRGNTEAFF.

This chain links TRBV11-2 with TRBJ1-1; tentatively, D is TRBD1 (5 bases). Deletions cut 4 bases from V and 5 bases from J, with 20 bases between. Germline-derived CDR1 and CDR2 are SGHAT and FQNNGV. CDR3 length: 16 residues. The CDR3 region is CASSSLRGRKFTEAFF. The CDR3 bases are TGTGCCAGCAGCTCCCTGCGGGGGAGGAAATTTACTGAAGCTTTCTTT.

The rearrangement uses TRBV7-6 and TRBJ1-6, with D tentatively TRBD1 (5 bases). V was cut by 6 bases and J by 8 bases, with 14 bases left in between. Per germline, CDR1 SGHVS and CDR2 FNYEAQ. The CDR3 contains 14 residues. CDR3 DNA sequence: TGTGCCAGCAGGGGGCCTTCTTATGATTCACCCCTCCACTTT. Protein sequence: CASRGPSYDSPLHF.

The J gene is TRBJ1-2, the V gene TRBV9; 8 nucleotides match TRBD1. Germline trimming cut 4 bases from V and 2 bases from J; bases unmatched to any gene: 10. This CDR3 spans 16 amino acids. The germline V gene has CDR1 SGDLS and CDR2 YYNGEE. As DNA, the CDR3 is TGTGCCAGCAGCCTACCCGACAGGGGTTTCAACTATGGCTACACCTTC. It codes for CASSLPDRGFNYGYTF.

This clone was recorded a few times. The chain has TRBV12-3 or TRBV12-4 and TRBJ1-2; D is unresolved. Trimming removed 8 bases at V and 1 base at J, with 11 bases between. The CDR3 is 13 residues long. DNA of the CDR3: TGTGCCAGCGGACTAGGCATTAACTATGGCTACACCTTC. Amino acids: CASGLGINYGYTF.

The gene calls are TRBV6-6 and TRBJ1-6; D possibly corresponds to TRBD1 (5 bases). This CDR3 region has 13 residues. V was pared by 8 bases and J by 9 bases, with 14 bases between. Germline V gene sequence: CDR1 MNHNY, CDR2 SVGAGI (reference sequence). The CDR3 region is CASGAYGASPLHF. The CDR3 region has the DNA TGTGCCAGCGGGGCGTACGGAGCTTCACCCCTCCACTTT.

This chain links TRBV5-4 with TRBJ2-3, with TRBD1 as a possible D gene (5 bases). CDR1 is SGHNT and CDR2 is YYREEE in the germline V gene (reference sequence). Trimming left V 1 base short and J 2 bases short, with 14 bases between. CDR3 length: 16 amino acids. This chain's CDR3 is CASSLISRVYTDTQYF. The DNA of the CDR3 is TGTGCCAGCAGCTTGATTAGCAGGGTCTACACAGATACGCAGTATTTT. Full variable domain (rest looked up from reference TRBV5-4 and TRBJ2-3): ETGVTQSPTHLIKTRGQQVTLRCSSQSGHNTVSWYQQALGQGPQFIFQYYREEENGRGNFPPRFSGLQFPNYSSELNVNALELDDSALYLCASSLISRVYTDTQYFGPGTRLTVL.

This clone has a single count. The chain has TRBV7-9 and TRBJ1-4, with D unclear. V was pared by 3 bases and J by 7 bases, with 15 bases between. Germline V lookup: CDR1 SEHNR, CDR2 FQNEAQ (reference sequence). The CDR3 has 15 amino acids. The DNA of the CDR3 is TGTGCCAGCAGCTTGAATGGAGGGAGAGGTGAAAAACTGTTTTTT. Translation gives CASSLNGGRGEKLFF.